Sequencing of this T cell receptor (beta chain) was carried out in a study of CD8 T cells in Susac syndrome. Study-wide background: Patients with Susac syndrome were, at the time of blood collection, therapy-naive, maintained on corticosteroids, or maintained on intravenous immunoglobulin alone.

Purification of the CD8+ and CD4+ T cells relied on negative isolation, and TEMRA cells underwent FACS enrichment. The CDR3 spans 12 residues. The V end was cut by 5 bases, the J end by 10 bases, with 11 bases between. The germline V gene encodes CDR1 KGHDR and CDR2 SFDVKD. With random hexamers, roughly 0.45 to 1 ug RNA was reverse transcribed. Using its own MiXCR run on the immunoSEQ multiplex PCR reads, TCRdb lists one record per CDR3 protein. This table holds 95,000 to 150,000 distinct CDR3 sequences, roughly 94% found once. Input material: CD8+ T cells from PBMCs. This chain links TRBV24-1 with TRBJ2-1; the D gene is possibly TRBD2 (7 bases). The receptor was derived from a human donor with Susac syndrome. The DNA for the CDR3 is TGTGCCACCAGTGCGGGGGGCCTAGAGCAGTTCTTC. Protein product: CATSAGGLEQFF.